The text below deals with one T cell receptor beta chain. What it binds is unknown. PCR used 60 Vbeta primers and 13 Jbeta primers. Sequenced by immunoSEQ multiplex PCR; TCRdb stores in-frame clones only, minus some. The profile shows fewer than 150,000 clones, approximately 85% of them singletons. Germline CDR1 reads SEHNR; CDR2 reads FQNEAQ (reference sequence). The CDR3 spans 16 residues. Trimming removed 1 base from V and 0 bases from J, with 10 bases in between. This specimen belongs to a study of cytomegalovirus exposure and HLA in healthy donors. Whole-study findings and limits: Among CMV-associated TCR beta chains, most appeared HLA-restricted in a later analysis. Listed as cytomegalovirus-associated were more than 150 TCR beta chains. Productive status was seen about 87% or about 30% of the time for most TCR beta V segments in an earlier analysis. Per published reports, the classifier diagnosed cytomegalovirus status with high specificity and sensitivity.

Sequences were obtained from PBMCs. The sequence came from a woman aged 25 to 39 in good health and CMV-seropositive. The genes are TRBV7-9 and TRBJ2-4; D is undetermined. CDR3 residues: CASSLGGALAKNIQYF. The CDR3 DNA reads as TGTGCCAGCAGCTTAGGAGGAGCCCTAGCCAAAAACATTCAGTACTTC.